This TCR beta chain derives from a study of T cell responses to AZD1222 COVID-19 vaccine. Study summary: Combined were second doses at about 4 or about 12 weeks.

CDR1 and CDR2 (germline): LNHDA, SQIVND (reference sequence). The V gene lost 9 bases and the J gene lost 8 bases, with 22 bases spanning the gap. The CDR3 has 15 residues. Whole-study results and caveats: In a largely white British group with more females than males, clonal diversity was possibly underestimated. Sampling captured repertoires only after the peak T cell response.

The repertoire was sequenced with immunoSEQ multiplex PCR; TCRdb's copy has only in-frame clones and lacks some. This sample yields 120,000 to 150,000 clones, of which around 90% are seen a single time; less than 5.5% belongs to the top ten. With respect to this clone: Its specificity is unknown.

This chain links TRBV19 with TRBJ1-4, with D tentatively TRBD1 (6 bases). This clonotype was sampled from an adult in good health. Sequenced here: peripheral blood, sampled on day 0 of AZD1222 vaccination. The CDR3 loop reads CASQGLGGIREKLFF. DNA of the CDR3: TGTGCCAGCCAAGGACTAGGGGGGATTCGGGAAAAACTGTTTTTT. Combining the CDR3 with reference TRBV19 and TRBJ1-4 gives the whole variable domain DGGITQSPKYLFRKEGQNVTLSCEQNLNHDAMYWYRQDPGQGLRLIYYSQIVNDFQKGDIAEGYSVSREKKESFPLTVTSAQKNPTAFYLCASQGLGGIREKLFFGSGTQLSVL.